The 12 T cell receptor beta chains presented below share a single source sample, sequenced in a study of graft-versus-host responses after intestinal transplantation. TCRdb's table, derived via immunoSEQ multiplex PCR, lists solely in-frame clones and lacks some. The sample has 90,000 to 120,000 clones; roughly 89% are singletons. Their antigens are not known. The specimen was unstimulated CD4+ T cells sorted from spleen or lymph node cells, collected before transplant. The origin of the receptors is a human donor who was the organ donor for an intestinal transplant.

The V gene is TRBV6-5, the J gene TRBJ1-2, with D perhaps matching TRBD1 (6 bases). This CDR3 is 15 amino acids long. V lost 6 bases, J lost 3 bases, and 17 bases lay in between. Looked up from germline, CDR1 is MNHEY and CDR2 is SVGAGI. The CDR3 DNA follows: TGTGCCAGCAGCCCGGGGGCAGGGGAGTACTATGGCTACACCTTC. Protein product: CASSPGAGEYYGYTF.

The J gene is TRBJ2-3, the V gene TRBV11-2; D possibly corresponds to TRBD1 (6 bases). Germline V gives CDR1 SGHAT, CDR2 FQNNGV. The CDR3 extends over 16 amino acids. Trimming cost V 0 bases and J 2 bases, with 12 bases left between them. CDR3 sequence (DNA): TGTGCCAGCAGCTTAGAAGGCAGGGGAAACACAGATACGCAGTATTTT. Amino acids: CASSLEGRGNTDTQYF.

The V and J genes are TRBV7-9 and TRBJ2-6; D not certain. Germline V lookup: CDR1 SEHNR, CDR2 FQNEAQ (reference sequence). The CDR3 runs 19 residues. V was cut by 3 bases and J by 3 bases, with 21 bases left in between. CDR3 protein: CASSFLFRSEAFGANVLTF. For the CDR3, the DNA is TGTGCCAGCAGCTTTCTGTTCCGGAGCGAGGCCTTTGGGGCCAACGTCCTGACTTTC.

This clone was counted only a few times. J is TRBJ1-1 and V is TRBV13, with D possibly being TRBD1 (5 bases). V lost 5 bases to trimming and J lost 7 bases, with 14 bases between them. The CDR3 covers 13 residues. Germline V gene data show CDR1 as PRHDT and CDR2 as FYEKMQ (reference sequence). CDR3: CASSAPGTDEAFF. The CDR3 nucleotides are TGTGCCAGCAGCGCCCCCGGGACCGATGAAGCTTTCTTT.

For this clone: One end of the junction does not line up with germline, which may come from a read error. The chain is built from TRBV10-3 and TRBJ1-2, with 12 bases aligning to TRBD1. In germline, CDR1 is ENHRY, CDR2 SYGVKD. The CDR3 is 16 amino acids. CDR3 DNA sequence: TGTGCCATCAGTGAGTCGTTGGGACAGGGGGCTGAAAGTCCCCCATTC. As protein: CAISESLGQGAESPPF.

This clone was picked up a small number of times. The CDR3 loop is CASSLVRPGGYNEQFF. CDR3 nucleotide sequence: TGTGCCAGCAGCCTAGTAAGGCCCGGGGGGTACAATGAGCAGTTCTTC. The chain has TRBV4-2 and TRBJ2-1; 7 bases map to TRBD2. The ends lost 4 bases at V and 4 bases at J; junction bases unmatched: 10. The CDR3 loop spans 16 amino acids. Germline lookup yields CDR1 LGHNA and CDR2 YNFKEQ.

J is TRBJ2-2 and V is TRBV30, with TRBD1 as a possible D gene (7 bases). The CDR3 is made up of 12 amino acids. With 5 bases removed from V and 7 bases from J, the gap between germline ends came to 11 bases. CDR1 is GTSNPN, CDR2 SVGIG, per germline (reference sequence). The CDR3 DNA follows: TGTGCCTGGGGAGGGGGCGTCGGGGAGCTGTTTTTT. Its protein product is CAWGGGVGELFF.

The chain links TRBV5-1 to TRBJ1-1; 8 bases fit TRBD1. Unmatched junction bases numbered 11, after V lost 1 base and J lost 3 bases. The CDR3 spans 17 residues. Germline CDR1 reads SGHRS; CDR2 reads YFSETQ. The CDR3 nucleotides read TGCGCCAGCAGCTTGCTATGGACAGGGAGGAGGGACACTGAAGCTTTCTTT. The encoded protein is CASSLLWTGRRDTEAFF.

This chain links TRBV11-3 with TRBJ2-4, with 7 nucleotides matching TRBD2. V trimming: 4 bases; J trimming: 3 bases; junction bases outside the gene matches: 6. The CDR3 runs 15 residues. Germline CDR1 and CDR2: SGHNT and YENEEA. In DNA form, the CDR3 reads TGTGCCAGCAGCTCCGCACTAGCGAGCAAAAACATTCAGTACTTC. This sequence encodes CASSSALASKNIQYF.

The V and J genes are TRBV6-5 and TRBJ2-1; TRBD2 might be the D (6 bases). This CDR3 is built from 14 residues. Trimming shortened V by 6 bases and J by 5 bases, and 14 bases separated the two germline ends. Germline CDR1 MNHEY, CDR2 SVGAGI. The CDR3, as DNA: TGTGCCAGCAGACCCCCGGGAGCCAACAATGAGCAGTTCTTC. This codes for CASRPPGANNEQFF.

Only a few counts were recorded for this clone. The chain recombines TRBV19 with TRBJ1-6; the D gene is possibly TRBD1 (6 bases). The CDR3 spans 15 residues. In germline, CDR1 is LNHDA, CDR2 SQIVND (reference sequence). V was clipped by 5 bases and J by 7 bases, with 15 bases between them. CDR3 sequence: CASSATGGWNSPLHF. DNA of the CDR3: TGTGCCAGTAGTGCGACAGGTGGGTGGAATTCACCCCTCCACTTT.

This clone showed up just a few times. The rearrangement joins TRBV19 to TRBJ2-1, with TRBD2 as a possible D gene (6 bases). The CDR3 length is 15 residues. Trimming took off 5 bases at V and 5 bases at J, with 16 bases between the two ends. The V gene's germline CDR1 is LNHDA and CDR2 SQIVND (reference sequence). The CDR3 DNA follows: TGTGCCAGTAGTTCCTCCGGGAGAGCCCACAATGAGCAGTTCTTC. This codes for CASSSSGRAHNEQFF.